This T cell receptor (beta chain) was recovered during a study of blood T cells in healthy people across ages. At the level of the study: About one barcoded beta molecule per two T cells was the capture yield of template switching. Study findings and constraints: With naive T cell percentage, TCR beta diversity showed a strong correlation.

Between the trimmed V and J ends, which lost 5 bases and 7 bases, there was a span of 16 bases. Germline CDR1 and CDR2: SGHTA and FQGNSA. The CDR3 contains 14 residues. This clonotype was seen at least ten times. Its antigen remains unknown. The donors, healthy Caucasians from Russia, were aged roughly 6 to 90. Together with a sample-barcoded 5' primer, a J-beta primer mix was included in a second PCR lasting roughly 6 to 12 cycles. At least 2.5 million CDR3-containing paired-end reads were obtained per sample. Each CDR3 protein gets one entry after TCRdb re-called the 5' RACE reads with MiXCR. The sample lists 450,000 to 700,000 distinct CDR3 sequences, 27% seen once, with around 20% in the top ten.

The V gene is TRBV7-2, the J gene TRBJ2-3; D is unresolved. This TCR was recovered from a woman between 65 and 79 years old in good health. Material: blood. CDR3 DNA sequence: TGTGCCAGCAGCAGTTATAGCCCGCAGAATACGCAGTATTTT. Protein: CASSSYSPQNTQYF.